This is a list of T cell receptor beta chains from one sample in a study of OX40 agonist ivuxolimab in advanced cancers. Clones were sequenced by immunoSEQ multiplex PCR, and TCRdb holds only the in-frame ones, with some missing. The sample lists some 74,000 clones, approximately 94% occurring once. The sample in question was CD4+ or CD8+ T cells sorted from blood, obtained in a trial of the OX40 agonist ivuxolimab. Source of these receptors: an adult with an advanced solid tumor such as melanoma, head and neck, liver or kidney cancer. Each CDR3 is given with its conserved first and last residue.

TRBJ2-1	TRBV7-3	CASSLGRMSSYNEQFF
TRBJ2-1	TRBV28	CASSSPRESRNEQFF
TRBJ1-2	TRBV19	CASSPGQESYGYTF
TRBJ2-7	TRBV5-4	CASSSGGPGLAFTHSEQYF
TRBJ2-5	TRBV5-4	CASSLNTGVGTQYF
TRBJ2-1	TRBV10-2	CASSEAASSYNEQFF
TRBJ2-1	TRBV19	CATGLSSYNEQFF
TRBJ1-5	TRBV7-6	CASSDGQGGNQPQHF
TRBJ1-4	TRBV2	CASSDGGRSEKLFF
TRBJ1-2	TRBV7-9	CAIPGGGGGYTF
TRBJ2-7	TRBV2	CASSEWTSEITYEQYF
TRBJ1-1	TRBV5-6	CASSPDRATEAFF
TRBJ2-7	TRBV9	CASSVGVDYEQYF
TRBJ2-1	TRBV4-1	CASSQAMGQGIRDEQFF
TRBJ1-1	TRBV7-3	CASSPTPGGWTEAFF
TRBJ2-2	TRBV5-1	CASSLIHTSAPNTGELFF
TRBJ2-1	TRBV27	CASSLTLAGSYNEQFF
TRBJ2-7	TRBV2	CASSASGTEYF
TRBJ2-7	TRBV9	CASSVLAGGPYEQYF
TRBJ2-7	TRBV5-5	CASSFNDYEQYF
TRBJ2-7	TRBV19	CASSPATPYEQYF
TRBJ2-3	TRBV28	CASSFLLNRDRGQKDTQYF
TRBJ2-3	TRBV19	CASSIGSGGAIDTQYF
TRBJ1-5	TRBV19	CASSMRDTEAYQPQHF
TRBJ2-1	TRBV7-9	CASSRTSSGSRRNEQFF
TRBJ2-7	TRBV2	CASSDLSGRHEQYF
TRBJ2-3	TRBV18	CASSPPGTATDTQYF
TRBJ2-3	TRBV9	CASSVGAGGTDTQYF
TRBJ2-1	TRBV28	CASSLAWNSVNEQFF
TRBJ1-3	TRBV6-5	CASESGLAGNTIYF
TRBJ2-7	TRBV28	CASSQISYEQYF
TRBJ2-7	TRBV10-3	CAISEFIGTVSYEQYF
TRBJ1-1	TRBV6-5	CASRLRTGREAFF
TRBJ2-7	TRBV12-5	CASGLVLGGSDEQYF
TRBJ2-1	TRBV27	CASSPGTAELEQFF
TRBJ1-1	TRBV7-8	CASSLAPGTGTSEAFF
TRBJ2-7	TRBV13	CASSSWDRSSYEQYF
TRBJ2-1	TRBV25-1	CASSPYRDSYNEQFF
TRBJ1-5	TRBV11-2	CASSSLNQPQHF
TRBJ2-7	TRBV4-1	CASSLGGLAGDEQYF
TRBJ2-7	TRBV4-1	CASSQGAGGLYEQYF
TRBJ2-1	TRBV9	CASSVDSGPYNEQFF
TRBJ2-7	TRBV4-2	CASSQAGRAYEQYF
TRBJ1-1	TRBV7-9	CASSPPYLKNTEAFF
TRBJ2-5	TRBV5-1	CASSLEPRIGKETQYF
TRBJ2-2	TRBV5-3	CARSDTHGTTANTGELFF
TRBJ2-3	TRBV11-1	CASSLYPVPGRVPDTQYF
TRBJ2-3	TRBV2	CARRGSGTDTQYF
TRBJ1-5	TRBV19	CASSIDRVWGVNQPQHF